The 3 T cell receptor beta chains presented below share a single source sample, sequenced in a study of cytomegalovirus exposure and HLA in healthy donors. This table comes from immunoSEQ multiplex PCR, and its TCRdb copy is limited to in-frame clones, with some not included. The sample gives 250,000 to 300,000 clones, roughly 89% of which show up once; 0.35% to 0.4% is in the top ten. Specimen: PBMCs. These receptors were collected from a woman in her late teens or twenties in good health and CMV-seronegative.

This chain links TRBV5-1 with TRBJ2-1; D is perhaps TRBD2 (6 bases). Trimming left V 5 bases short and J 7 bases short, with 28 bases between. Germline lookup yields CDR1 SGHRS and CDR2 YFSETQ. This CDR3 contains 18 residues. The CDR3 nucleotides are TGCGCCAGCAGAGAGGGGAGGCTCGGCTCCTTTGGTATGAATGAGCAGTTCTTC. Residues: CASREGRLGSFGMNEQFF.

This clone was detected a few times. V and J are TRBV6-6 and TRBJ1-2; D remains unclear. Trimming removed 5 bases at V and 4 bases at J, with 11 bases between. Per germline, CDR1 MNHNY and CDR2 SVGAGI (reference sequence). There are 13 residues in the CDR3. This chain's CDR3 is CASSPQPTYGYTF. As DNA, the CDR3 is TGTGCCAGCAGTCCACAGCCAACCTATGGCTACACCTTC.

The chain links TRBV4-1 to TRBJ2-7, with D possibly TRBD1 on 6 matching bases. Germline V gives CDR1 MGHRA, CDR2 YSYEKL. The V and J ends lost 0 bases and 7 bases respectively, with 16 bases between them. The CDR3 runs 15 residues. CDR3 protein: CASSQDLMGAREQYV. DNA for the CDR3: TGCGCCAGCAGCCAAGATCTAATGGGGGCGCGTGAGCAGTACGTC.